These T cell receptor beta chains were read from a single sample in a study of graft-versus-host responses after intestinal transplantation. These receptors' targets are unknown. Libraries were prepared by immunoSEQ multiplex PCR; TCRdb keeps only in-frame clonotypes and omits some of them. The sample lists around 97,000 clones, 80% to 95% occurring once. This sample comprised unstimulated CD8+ T cells sorted from spleen or lymph node cells, obtained before intestinal transplant. The receptors shown here come from a human donor who received an intestinal transplant. CDR3s include the opening cysteine and the closing phenylalanine or tryptophan. Rows give clone size only sometimes, using once, few, many, or a class for an expanded clone.

j_call,v_call,clone_size,cdr3_aa
TRBJ1-3,TRBV11-3,once,CASSLAGWTASGNTIYF
TRBJ2-1,TRBV19,-,CASSPGGDEQFF
TRBJ1-4,TRBV9,-,CASSGDATNEKLFF
TRBJ1-6,TRBV11-3,-,CASSSTAARTYNSPLHF
TRBJ2-7,TRBV14,-,CASSQVGVPYEQYF
TRBJ2-3,TRBV9,-,CASSVGTGFGDTQYF
TRBJ1-2,TRBV4-1,-,CASSQESREDYGYTF
TRBJ2-7,TRBV6-5,-,CASSYGRGAFEQYF
TRBJ2-5,TRBV11-2,-,CASSLIPEEETQYF
TRBJ2-7,TRBV4-1,-,CASSQPGQGTYEQYF
TRBJ2-7,TRBV9,once,CASSVGYGFMYEQYF
TRBJ1-1,TRBV6-6,-,CASRDIDGTEAFF
TRBJ1-1,TRBV10-1,-,CASSSDRNTEAFF
TRBJ2-3,TRBV7-6,-,CASSLGTGTSDTQYF
TRBJ2-3,TRBV5-6,once,CASSLEGAGGTDTQYF
TRBJ2-2,TRBV12-5,-,CASGGAAGQLARELFF
TRBJ2-5,TRBV2,-,CASKLLNETQYF
TRBJ2-6,TRBV5-6,-,CASSPSRDSGANVLTF
TRBJ2-7,TRBV5-6,-,CASSFGPYEQYF
TRBJ1-2,TRBV14,-,CASSLTKTRLYGYTF
TRBJ2-2,TRBV4-2,-,CASSQLQGADTGELFF
TRBJ2-1,TRBV6-1,-,CASSRASEQFF
TRBJ1-1,TRBV5-5,-,CASSPPLGYTEAFF
TRBJ1-1,TRBV25-1,-,CASSGRPGGTEAFF
TRBJ2-1,TRBV5-5,-,CASSHGQGYNEQFF
TRBJ1-5,TRBV2,-,CASSEGGDGNQPQHF
TRBJ2-7,TRBV6-1,-,CASSGGVFGGTEQYF
TRBJ1-2,TRBV5-4,-,CASSKQGNYGYTF
TRBJ1-1,TRBV5-8,-,CASSPYIGGLGAFF
TRBJ2-5,TRBV9,-,CASSRGVGEETQYF
TRBJ2-7,TRBV6-1,-,CASSPRVGLRYEQYF
TRBJ1-1,TRBV11-2,-,CASSRETGNEAFF
TRBJ2-7,TRBV6-1,-,CASAGSSYEQYF
TRBJ2-7,TRBV10-3,-,CAISESAQGATDEQYF
TRBJ2-4,TRBV2,-,CASSRNRNLAKNIQYF
TRBJ2-1,TRBV11-2,-,CASSYRGRANEQFF
TRBJ1-1,TRBV19,-,CATKDRLTEAFF
TRBJ2-1,TRBV9,-,CASSEAQGGGYNEQFF
TRBJ2-1,TRBV6-6,once,CASSYSVQGRGNEQFF